The present T cell receptor (beta chain) was sequenced within a study of beta chain features in type 1 diabetes. Findings of the study overall: Moderately but significantly shorter TCRB CDR3s were found in Type 1 diabetes patients in all four CD4+ subsets.

Using CD45RO/CCR7/CD25/CD127/CD95/CD27, CD4+ naive, central memory, regulatory and stem cell-like memory cells were sorted. The sequenced template was cDNA made from the entire isolated RNA. The method was immunoSEQ multiplex PCR; TCRdb's version includes in-frame clones alone and lacks a portion of them. The data show 200,000 to 300,000 clones, just over 20% seen once. Germline V gene lookup returns CDR1 SQVTM and CDR2 ANQGSEA. V lost 6 bases to trimming and J lost 10 bases; unmatched junction nucleotides: 9. This CDR3 contains 13 residues. With respect to this clone: Its antigen is not known.

The chain carries TRBV29-1 and TRBJ1-4; TRBD1 aligns across 9 bases. What was sequenced was naive CD4+ T cells from blood. The receptor's source is a middle-aged woman with type 1 diabetes. The CDR3: CSVGGQGDGKLFF. As DNA, the CDR3 is TGCAGCGTCGGGGGACAGGGAGACGGAAAACTGTTTTTT.